This TCR beta chain came from a study of lymphopenia after photon versus proton radiotherapy. Regarding the study as a whole: A bigger post-nadir fall in TCR diversity correlated inversely with survival time in deceased patients. Relative stability marked proton patients; photon patients lost diversity and naive cells. Oligoclonal CD8+ Temra expansion after nadir drove photon patients' diversity drop. Only patients who died were analyzed for survival; proton advantage is unproven.

The CDR3 is 15 residues long. Germline CDR1 and CDR2: SGHAT and FQNNGV. V was pared by 5 bases and J by 7 bases, with 17 bases between. On this clone itself: Its antigen remains unidentified.

Profiled with immunoSEQ multiplex PCR; TCRdb holds only in-frame clones, not every one. This repertoire shows about 70,000 clones, about nine tenths found once; its top ten account for about a tenth. This clonotype was obtained from a man at least 80 years old with esophageal cancer. This sequence joins TRBV11-2 and TRBJ2-2, with a tentative D call TRBD1 (5 bases). Sample: peripheral blood, taken from a patient treated with proton-based radiotherapy. The DNA of the CDR3 is TGTGCCAGCAGCCGCCGGAGAACCAGGGACGGGGAGCTGTTTTTT. Residues: CASSRRRTRDGELFF.